The present T cell receptor beta chain was sequenced within a study of OX40 agonist ivuxolimab in advanced cancers. Study at large: Ivuxolimab, an antibody acting as an agonist of OX40 (CD134), was used to treat patients.

Generated by immunoSEQ multiplex PCR, the TCRdb table keeps only in-frame clones and is missing some. Seen here are over 75,000 clones, over 80% observed once, and the top ten hold more than 0.35%. Only one count was recorded for this clone. Germline V gene data show CDR1 as SGDLS and CDR2 as YYNGEE. CDR3 length equals 16 residues. V lost 4 bases and J lost 4; bases outside the gene matches: 9. Peripheral blood came from all dose cohorts at three timepoints. Specimen: CD4+ or CD8+ T cells sorted from blood, collected in a trial of the OX40 agonist ivuxolimab. The source of this sequence is an adult with an advanced solid tumor such as melanoma, head and neck, liver or kidney cancer. The gene calls are TRBV9 and TRBJ1-5, with 9 bases identical to TRBD1. Here the CDR3 reads CASSPRRGTGNQPQHF. The CDR3 DNA reads TGTGCCAGCAGCCCCCGCCGTGGGACAGGGAATCAGCCCCAGCATTTT.